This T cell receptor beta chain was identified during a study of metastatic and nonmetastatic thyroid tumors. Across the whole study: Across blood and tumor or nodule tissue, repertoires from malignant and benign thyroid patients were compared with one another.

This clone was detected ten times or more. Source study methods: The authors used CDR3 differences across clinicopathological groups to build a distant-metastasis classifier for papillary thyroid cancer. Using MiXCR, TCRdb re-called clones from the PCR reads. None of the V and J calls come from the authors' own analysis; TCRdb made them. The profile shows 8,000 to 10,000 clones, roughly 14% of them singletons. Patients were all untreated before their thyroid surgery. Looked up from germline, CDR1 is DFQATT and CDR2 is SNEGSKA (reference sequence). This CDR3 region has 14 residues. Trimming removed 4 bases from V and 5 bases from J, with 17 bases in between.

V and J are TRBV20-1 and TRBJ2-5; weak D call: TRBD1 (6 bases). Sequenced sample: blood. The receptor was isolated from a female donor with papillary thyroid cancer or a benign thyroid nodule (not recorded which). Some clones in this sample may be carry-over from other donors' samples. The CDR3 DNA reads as TGCAGTGCTACCGCCCTCGGTAGGGGGGAGACCCAGTACTTC. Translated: CSATALGRGETQYF.